The rows below give T cell receptor beta chains drawn from one sample of a study of blood T cell repertoires in COVID-19. The repertoire was sequenced with immunoSEQ multiplex PCR; TCRdb's copy has only in-frame clones and lacks some. The sample includes approximately 480,000 clones, around 87% of them seen just once. Sequencing used PBMCs or T cells enriched from blood (not recorded which). The receptors derive from a woman under 30 who had recovered from COVID-19. CDR3s include the opening cysteine and the closing phenylalanine or tryptophan. The order of the fields is J gene, clone size, D gene, V gene, CDR3 protein, CDR3 DNA. D genes are given only for firm matches. Expanded clones get a size class; other rows say once, few or many, or leave the size out.

J: TRBJ1-2; size: NA; D: TRBD1; V: TRBV3-1/TRBV3-2; CDR3: CASSQEGTGGHGYTF; DNA: TGTGCCAGCAGCCAAGAGGGGACAGGGGGCCATGGCTACACCTTC
J: TRBJ2-1; size: NA; D: TRBD2; V: TRBV3-1/TRBV3-2; CDR3: CASSRGTIYNEQFF; DNA: TGTGCCAGCAGCCGCGGGACTATATACAATGAGCAGTTCTTC
J: TRBJ2-2; size: once; D: TRBD2; V: TRBV4-1; CDR3: CASSRALAGAGELFF; DNA: TGCGCCAGCAGCCGTGCACTAGCGGGGGCGGGGGAGCTGTTTTTT
J: TRBJ2-6; size: NA; D: NA; V: TRBV30; CDR3: CAWIPLTGANVLTF; DNA: TGTGCCTGGATCCCTCTAACTGGGGCCAACGTCCTGACTTTC
J: TRBJ1-1; size: NA; D: NA; V: TRBV5-1; CDR3: CASSLRGGTEAFF; DNA: TGCGCCAGCAGCTTAAGGGGCGGCACTGAAGCTTTCTTT
J: TRBJ1-1; size: NA; D: NA; V: TRBV5-1; CDR3: CASSLNTGISEAFF; DNA: TGCGCCAGCAGCTTGAACACGGGAATCTCTGAAGCTTTCTTT
J: TRBJ2-4; size: NA; D: NA; V: TRBV2; CDR3: CASTRGMGIQYF; DNA: TGTGCCAGCACTCGGGGTATGGGCATTCAGTACTTC
J: TRBJ2-5; size: NA; D: TRBD2; V: TRBV20-1; CDR3: CSASMAASGGRGETQYF; DNA: TGCAGTGCTAGTATGGCAGCTAGCGGGGGCCGGGGAGAGACCCAGTACTTC
J: TRBJ2-7; size: NA; D: TRBD1; V: TRBV10-3; CDR3: CAISPRQGYEQYF; DNA: TGTGCCATCAGTCCCCGACAGGGCTACGAGCAGTACTTC
J: TRBJ1-6; size: NA; D: TRBD1; V: TRBV2; CDR3: CASSWTGGNSPLHF; DNA: TGTGCCAGCAGTTGGACAGGGGGGAATTCACCCCTCCACTTT
J: TRBJ1-2; size: once; D: TRBD1; V: TRBV18; CDR3: CASSPSGQGSGGYTF; DNA: TGTGCCAGCTCACCATCCGGACAGGGATCGGGTGGCTACACCTTC
J: TRBJ1-2; size: NA; D: NA; V: TRBV28; CDR3: CASSPGGLGYGYTF; DNA: TGTGCCAGCAGCCCCGGGGGGTTAGGGTATGGCTACACCTTC
J: TRBJ1-5; size: NA; D: TRBD1; V: TRBV3-1/TRBV3-2; CDR3: CASSLRTGFNQPQHF; DNA: TGTGCCAGCAGCCTCCGGACAGGCTTCAATCAGCCCCAGCATTTT
J: TRBJ1-3; size: NA; D: NA; V: TRBV2; CDR3: CASSFDRSVNTIYF; DNA: TGTGCCAGCAGTTTCGACAGGTCCGTAAACACCATATATTTT
J: TRBJ2-3; size: NA; D: NA; V: TRBV25-1; CDR3: CASSEAGTDTQYF; DNA: TGTGCCAGCAGTGAAGCAGGCACAGATACGCAGTATTTT
J: TRBJ2-3; size: NA; D: NA; V: TRBV10-3; CDR3: CAISDEADTQYF; DNA: TGTGCCATCAGTGACGAAGCCGATACGCAGTATTTT
J: TRBJ2-7; size: NA; D: TRBD2; V: TRBV20-1; CDR3: CSASAGLEVSEQYF; DNA: TGCAGTGCTAGTGCAGGACTAGAGGTGTCCGAGCAGTACTTC
J: TRBJ2-7; size: once; D: NA; V: TRBV10-3; CDR3: CAAKTLPYEQYF; DNA: TGTGCCGCCAAGACTTTACCCTACGAGCAGTACTTC
J: TRBJ1-2; size: NA; D: NA; V: TRBV30; CDR3: CAWRGGRDYGYTF; DNA: TGTGCCTGGAGGGGGGGGCGAGACTATGGCTACACCTTC
J: TRBJ2-3; size: NA; D: NA; V: TRBV28; CDR3: CASSLWAGANTDTQYF; DNA: TGTGCCAGCAGTTTATGGGCAGGGGCGAACACAGATACGCAGTATTTT
J: TRBJ1-2; size: NA; D: TRBD1; V: TRBV6-5; CDR3: CASGWDRVVIYGYTF; DNA: TGTGCCAGCGGCTGGGACAGGGTTGTGATCTATGGCTACACCTTC
J: TRBJ2-7; size: NA; D: NA; V: TRBV2; CDR3: CASSYTQGEQYF; DNA: TGTGCCAGCAGTTATACTCAGGGCGAGCAGTACTTC
J: TRBJ1-3; size: once; D: NA; V: TRBV28; CDR3: CASSYDSDPGNTIYF; DNA: TGTGCCAGCAGTTATGACAGTGACCCAGGAAACACCATATATTTT
J: TRBJ1-5; size: NA; D: NA; V: TRBV4-2; CDR3: CASSQDATIPKRPQHF; DNA: TGTGCCAGCAGCCAAGATGCCACAATACCGAAACGTCCCCAGCATTTT
J: TRBJ1-1; size: few; D: NA; V: TRBV5-1; CDR3: CASSLGRTATEAFF; DNA: TGCGCCAGCAGCTTGGGGCGGACTGCCACTGAAGCTTTCTTT
J: TRBJ2-3; size: NA; D: TRBD2; V: TRBV9; CDR3: CASSSGTSGGITDTQYF; DNA: TGTGCCAGCAGCTCCGGGACTAGCGGGGGGATCACAGATACGCAGTATTTT
J: TRBJ2-3; size: NA; D: NA; V: TRBV30; CDR3: CAWSVLTPGILSGADTQYF; DNA: TGTGCCTGGAGTGTATTGACCCCCGGGATTCTATCAGGGGCAGATACGCAGTATTTT
J: TRBJ2-5; size: NA; D: NA; V: TRBV30; CDR3: CAWSYRETQYF; DNA: TGTGCCTGGAGTTACCGGGAGACCCAGTACTTC